This T cell receptor (beta chain) was sequenced in a study of blood T cells in healthy people across ages. A second PCR, run for about 7 to 11 cycles, used a sample-barcoded 5' primer plus a J-beta primer mix. Each CDR3 protein is one row after TCRdb ran MiXCR on the 5' RACE reads. Of about 680,000 distinct CDR3 sequences in the sample, around 49% were seen once. The CDR3 length is 14 residues. V was shortened by 5 bases and J by 3 bases, with 13 bases between the two germline ends. The V gene's germline CDR1 is MNHEY and CDR2 SVGAGI. Each sample used at least 7 million PBMCs. Of note for this clonotype: Its antigen remains unidentified.

Study outcomes and limitations: Roughly linear age-related decline in beta diversity appeared, significant by age approximately 43. Compared with aged donors, long-lived donors showed fewer expanded clones, suggesting selection.

Source material: blood. This sequence was found in a woman aged 55-69 years in good health. V is TRBV6-5 and J is TRBJ1-1, with D tentatively TRBD1 (6 bases). CDR3: CASSKQGRDTEAFF. The DNA of the CDR3 is TGTGCCAGCAGTAAACAGGGCCGGGACACTGAAGCTTTCTTT.